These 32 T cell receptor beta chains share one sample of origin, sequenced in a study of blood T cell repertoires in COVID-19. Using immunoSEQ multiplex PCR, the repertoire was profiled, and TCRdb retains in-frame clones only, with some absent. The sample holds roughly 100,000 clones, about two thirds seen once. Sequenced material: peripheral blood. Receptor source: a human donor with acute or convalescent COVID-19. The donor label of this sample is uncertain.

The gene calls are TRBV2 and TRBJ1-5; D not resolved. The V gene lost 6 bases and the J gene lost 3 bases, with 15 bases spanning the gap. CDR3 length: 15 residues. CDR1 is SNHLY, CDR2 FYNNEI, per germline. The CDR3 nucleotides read TGTGCCAGCAGCCCTCGGGATCAGAACAATCAGCCCCAGCATTTT. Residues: CASSPRDQNNQPQHF.

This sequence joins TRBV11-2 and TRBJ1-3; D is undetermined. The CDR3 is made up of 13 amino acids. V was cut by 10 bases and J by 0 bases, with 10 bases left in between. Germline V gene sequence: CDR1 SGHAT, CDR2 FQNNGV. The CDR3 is CAIRSFSGNTIYF. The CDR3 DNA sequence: TGTGCCATCCGGAGTTTCTCTGGAAACACCATATATTTT.

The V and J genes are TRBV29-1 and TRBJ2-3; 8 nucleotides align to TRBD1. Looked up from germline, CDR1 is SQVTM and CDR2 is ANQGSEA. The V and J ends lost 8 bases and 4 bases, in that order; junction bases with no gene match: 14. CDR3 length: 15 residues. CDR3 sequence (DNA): TGCAGCTCCTCAGGGGCAGGGGGCACACCAGATACGCAGTATTTT. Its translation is CSSSGAGGTPDTQYF.

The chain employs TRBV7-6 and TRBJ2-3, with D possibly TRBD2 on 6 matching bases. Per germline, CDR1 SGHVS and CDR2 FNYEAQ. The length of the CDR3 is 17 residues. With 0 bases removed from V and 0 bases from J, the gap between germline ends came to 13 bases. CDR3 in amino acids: CASSLAGQGGSTDTQYF. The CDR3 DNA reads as TGTGCCAGCAGCTTAGCGGGGCAGGGAGGAAGCACAGATACGCAGTATTTT.

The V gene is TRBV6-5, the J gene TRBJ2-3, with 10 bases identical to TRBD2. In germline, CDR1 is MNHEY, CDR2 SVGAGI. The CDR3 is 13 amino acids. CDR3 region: CAYGLAGVDTQYF. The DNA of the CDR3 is TGTGCATACGGCCTAGCGGGGGTAGATACGCAGTATTTT.

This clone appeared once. CDR3 nucleotides: TGTGCCAGCAGTGCTGGACAGGGTAGGAATCAGCCCCAGCATTTT. Its protein product is CASSAGQGRNQPQHF. The gene calls are TRBV2 and TRBJ1-5, with TRBD1 matching 8 bases. The CDR3 extends over 15 amino acids. J was trimmed by 4 bases and V by 4 bases; bases with no gene match: 6. CDR1 and CDR2 from the germline V gene are SNHLY and FYNNEI. Using reference TRBV2 and TRBJ1-5 for the parts outside the CDR3, the full variable domain is EPEVTQTPSHQVTQMGQEVILRCVPISNHLYFYWYRQILGQKVEFLVSFYNNEISEKSEIFDDQFSVERPDGSNFTLKIRSTKLEDSAMYFCASSAGQGRNQPQHFGDGTRLSIL.

CDR3 in DNA: TGTGCCAGCTCACGCACCGGGACAGGGGAGAACACTGAAGCTTTCTTT. Translation: CASSRTGTGENTEAFF. J is TRBJ1-1 and V is TRBV18; 10 bases are shared with TRBD1. Trimming removed 4 bases from V and 1 base from J; junction bases left unmatched: 6. CDR1 is KGHSH and CDR2 is LQKENI in the germline V gene. The length of the CDR3 is 16 residues.

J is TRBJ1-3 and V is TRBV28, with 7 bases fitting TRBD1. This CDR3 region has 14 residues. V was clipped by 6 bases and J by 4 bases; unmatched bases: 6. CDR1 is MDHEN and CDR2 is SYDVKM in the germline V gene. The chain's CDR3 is CASRATGEGNTIYF. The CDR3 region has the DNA TGTGCCAGCAGGGCTACAGGGGAGGGAAACACCATATATTTT.

The CDR3 sequence is CASSVGRGSYNEQFF. The DNA for the CDR3 is TGTGCCAGCAGCGTAGGGCGGGGCTCATACAATGAGCAGTTCTTC. The chain links TRBV9 to TRBJ2-1, with a weak D call TRBD2 (6 bases). The CDR3 is 15 amino acids. CDR1 and CDR2 (germline): SGDLS, YYNGEE. The V and J ends lost 0 bases and 4 bases respectively, with 11 bases between them.

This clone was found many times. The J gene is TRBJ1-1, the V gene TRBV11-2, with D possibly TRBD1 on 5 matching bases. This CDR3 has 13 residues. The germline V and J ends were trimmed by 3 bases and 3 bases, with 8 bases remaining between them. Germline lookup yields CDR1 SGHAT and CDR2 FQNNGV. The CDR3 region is CASSFKGDTEAFF. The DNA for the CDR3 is TGTGCCAGCAGCTTTAAAGGGGACACTGAAGCTTTCTTT.

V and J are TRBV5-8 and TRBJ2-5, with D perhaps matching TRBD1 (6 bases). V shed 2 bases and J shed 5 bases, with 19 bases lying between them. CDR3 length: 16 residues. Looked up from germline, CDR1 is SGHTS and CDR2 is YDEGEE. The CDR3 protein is CASSLPSTGGGETQYF. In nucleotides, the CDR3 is TGTGCCAGCAGCTTACCGTCGACAGGTGGCGGGGAGACCCAGTACTTC.

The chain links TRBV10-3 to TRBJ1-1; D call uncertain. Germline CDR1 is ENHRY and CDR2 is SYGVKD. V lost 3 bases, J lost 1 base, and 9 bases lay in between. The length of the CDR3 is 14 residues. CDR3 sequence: CAISDRGGNTEAFF. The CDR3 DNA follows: TGTGCCATCAGTGACCGGGGTGGGAACACTGAAGCTTTCTTT.

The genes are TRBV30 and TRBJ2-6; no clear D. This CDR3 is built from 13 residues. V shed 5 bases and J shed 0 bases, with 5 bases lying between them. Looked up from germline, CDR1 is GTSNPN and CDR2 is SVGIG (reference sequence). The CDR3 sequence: CAWGLSGANVLTF. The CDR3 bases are TGTGCCTGGGGTCTCTCTGGGGCCAACGTCCTGACTTTC.

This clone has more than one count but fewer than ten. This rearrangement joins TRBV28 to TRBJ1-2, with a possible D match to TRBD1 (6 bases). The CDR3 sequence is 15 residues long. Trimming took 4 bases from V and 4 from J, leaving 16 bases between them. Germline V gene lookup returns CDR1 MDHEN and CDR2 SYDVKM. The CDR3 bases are TGTGCCAGCAGTTCACAGGGAACTGCCGTCTATGGCTACACCTTC. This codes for CASSSQGTAVYGYTF.

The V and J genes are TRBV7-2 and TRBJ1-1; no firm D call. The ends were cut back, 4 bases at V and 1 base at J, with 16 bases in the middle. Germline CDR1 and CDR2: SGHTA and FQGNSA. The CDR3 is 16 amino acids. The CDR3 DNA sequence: TGTGCCAGCAGCTACGGGTCTTCGATCGGGAACACTGAAGCTTTCTTT. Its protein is CASSYGSSIGNTEAFF.

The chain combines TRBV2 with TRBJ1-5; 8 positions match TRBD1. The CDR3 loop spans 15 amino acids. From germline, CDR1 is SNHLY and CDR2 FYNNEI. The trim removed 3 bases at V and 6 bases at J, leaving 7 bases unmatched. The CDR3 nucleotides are TGTGCCAGCAGTGATAGGACAGGGAAGGGTCAGCCCCAGCATTTT. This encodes CASSDRTGKGQPQHF.

In DNA form, the CDR3 reads TGTGCCAGCAGTTACCCGGACAGGGCTGGGCAGTTCTTC. Its protein is CASSYPDRAGQFF. The rearrangement joins TRBV6-6 to TRBJ2-1; 8 bases fit TRBD1. The CDR3 sequence is 13 residues long. Germline assignment: CDR1 MNHNY and CDR2 SVGAGI (reference sequence). The trim removed 2 bases at V and 12 bases at J, leaving 6 bases unmatched.

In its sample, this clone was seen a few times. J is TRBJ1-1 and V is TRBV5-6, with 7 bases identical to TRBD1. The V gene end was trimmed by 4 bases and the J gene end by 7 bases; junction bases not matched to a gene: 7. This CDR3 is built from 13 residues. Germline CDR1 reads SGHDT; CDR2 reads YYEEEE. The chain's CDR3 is CASSLGTEFEAFF. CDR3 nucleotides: TGTGCCAGCAGCCTCGGGACAGAGTTTGAAGCTTTCTTT.

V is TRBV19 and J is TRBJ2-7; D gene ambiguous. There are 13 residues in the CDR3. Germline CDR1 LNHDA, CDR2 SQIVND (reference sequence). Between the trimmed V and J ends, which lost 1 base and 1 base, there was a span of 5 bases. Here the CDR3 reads CASSIGGSYEQYF. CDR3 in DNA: TGTGCCAGTAGTATAGGCGGATCCTACGAGCAGTACTTC.

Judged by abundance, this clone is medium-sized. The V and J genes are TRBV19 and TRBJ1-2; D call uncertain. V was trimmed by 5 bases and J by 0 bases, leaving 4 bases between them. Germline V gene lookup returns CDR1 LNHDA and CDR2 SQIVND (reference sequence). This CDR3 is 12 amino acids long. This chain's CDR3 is CASSAANYGYTF. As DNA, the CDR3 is TGTGCCAGTAGTGCGGCTAACTATGGCTACACCTTC. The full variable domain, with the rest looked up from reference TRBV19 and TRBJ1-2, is DGGITQSPKYLFRKEGQNVTLSCEQNLNHDAMYWYRQDPGQGLRLIYYSQIVNDFQKGDIAEGYSVSREKKESFPLTVTSAQKNPTAFYLCASSAANYGYTFGSGTRLTVV.

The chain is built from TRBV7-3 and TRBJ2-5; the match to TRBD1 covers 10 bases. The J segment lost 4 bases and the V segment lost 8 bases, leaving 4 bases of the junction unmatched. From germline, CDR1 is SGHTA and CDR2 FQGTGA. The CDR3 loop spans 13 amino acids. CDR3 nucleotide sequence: TGTGCCAGCGCTAGGGACAGGGGAGAGACCCAGTACTTC. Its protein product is CASARDRGETQYF. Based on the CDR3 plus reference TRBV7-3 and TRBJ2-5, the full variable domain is GAGVSQTPSNKVTEKGKYVELRCDPISGHTALYWYRQSLGQGPEFLIYFQGTGAADDSGLPNDRFFAVRPEGSVSTLKIQRTERGDSAVYLCASARDRGETQYFGPGTRLLVL.

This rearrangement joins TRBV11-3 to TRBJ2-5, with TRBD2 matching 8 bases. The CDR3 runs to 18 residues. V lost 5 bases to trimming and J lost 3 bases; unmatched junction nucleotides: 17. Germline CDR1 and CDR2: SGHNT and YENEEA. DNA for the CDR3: TGTGCCAGCAGCCCGGGACTAGGCGCACCCAAACGTGAAGAGACCCAGTACTTC. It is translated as CASSPGLGAPKREETQYF.

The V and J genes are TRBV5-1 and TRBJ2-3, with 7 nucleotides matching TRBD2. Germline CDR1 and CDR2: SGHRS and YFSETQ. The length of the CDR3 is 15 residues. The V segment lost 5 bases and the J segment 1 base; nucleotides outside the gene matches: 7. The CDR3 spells CASRATTSGTDTQYF. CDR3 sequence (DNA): TGCGCCAGCAGGGCCACTACTAGCGGCACAGATACGCAGTATTTT.

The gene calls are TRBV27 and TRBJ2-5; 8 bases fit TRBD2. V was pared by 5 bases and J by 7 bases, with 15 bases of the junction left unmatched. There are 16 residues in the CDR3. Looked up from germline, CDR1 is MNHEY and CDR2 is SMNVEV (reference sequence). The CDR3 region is CASSRRSGATLGTQYF. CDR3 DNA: TGTGCCAGCAGTCGACGTAGCGGGGCCACTTTGGGGACCCAGTACTTC.

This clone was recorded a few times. The CDR3 spells CASSSSSGGAETQYF. The CDR3, as DNA: TGTGCCAGCAGCTCCAGTAGCGGGGGGGCAGAGACCCAGTACTTC. The chain combines TRBV7-9 with TRBJ2-5; 11 nucleotides align to TRBD2. Trimming removed 4 bases from V and 4 bases from J; junction bases left unmatched: 5. The CDR3 runs 15 residues. Germline V gene data show CDR1 as SEHNR and CDR2 as FQNEAQ (reference sequence).

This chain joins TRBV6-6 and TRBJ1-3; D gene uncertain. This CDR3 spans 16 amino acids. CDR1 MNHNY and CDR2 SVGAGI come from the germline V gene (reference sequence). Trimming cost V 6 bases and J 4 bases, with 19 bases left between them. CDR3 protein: CASRLSGVGRGNTIYF. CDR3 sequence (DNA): TGTGCCAGCAGACTTTCCGGGGTCGGGAGGGGAAACACCATATATTTT.

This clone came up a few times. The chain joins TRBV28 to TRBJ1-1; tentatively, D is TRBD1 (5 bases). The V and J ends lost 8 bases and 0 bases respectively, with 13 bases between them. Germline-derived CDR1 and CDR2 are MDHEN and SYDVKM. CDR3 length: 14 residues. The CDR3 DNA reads TGTGCCAGCCGCGTAGGGGATATGAACACTGAAGCTTTCTTT. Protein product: CASRVGDMNTEAFF.

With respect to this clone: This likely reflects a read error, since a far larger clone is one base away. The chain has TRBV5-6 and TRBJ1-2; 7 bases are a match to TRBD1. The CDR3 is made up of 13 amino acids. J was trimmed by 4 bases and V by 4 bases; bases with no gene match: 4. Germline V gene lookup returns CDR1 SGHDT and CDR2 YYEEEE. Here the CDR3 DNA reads TGTGCCAGCAGCACGGGACAGAGCTATGGCTACACCTTC. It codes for CASSTGQSYGYTF.

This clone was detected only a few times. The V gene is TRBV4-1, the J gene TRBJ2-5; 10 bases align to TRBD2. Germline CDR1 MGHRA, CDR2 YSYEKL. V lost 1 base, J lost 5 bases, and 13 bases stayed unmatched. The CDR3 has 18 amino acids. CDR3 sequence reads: CASSQGQTSGALWETQYF. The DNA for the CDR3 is TGCGCCAGCAGCCAAGGTCAAACTAGCGGGGCCCTCTGGGAGACCCAGTACTTC.

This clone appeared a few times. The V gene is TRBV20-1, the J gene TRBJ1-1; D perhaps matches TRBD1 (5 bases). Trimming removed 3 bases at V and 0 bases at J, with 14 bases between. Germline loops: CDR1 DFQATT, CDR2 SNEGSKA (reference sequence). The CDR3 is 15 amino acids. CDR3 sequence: CSASSPRDMNTEAFF. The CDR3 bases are TGCAGTGCTAGTAGTCCCAGGGATATGAACACTGAAGCTTTCTTT.

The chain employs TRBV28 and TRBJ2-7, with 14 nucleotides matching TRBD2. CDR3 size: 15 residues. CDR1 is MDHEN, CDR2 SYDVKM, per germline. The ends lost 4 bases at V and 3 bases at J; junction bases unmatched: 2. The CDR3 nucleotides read TGTGCCAGCAGTTCGGGGACTAGCGGGGGCTACGAGCAGTACGTC. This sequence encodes CASSSGTSGGYEQYV.

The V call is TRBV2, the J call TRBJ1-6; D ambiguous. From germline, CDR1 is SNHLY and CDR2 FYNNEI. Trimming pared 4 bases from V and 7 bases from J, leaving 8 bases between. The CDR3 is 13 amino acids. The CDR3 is CASSGLANSPLHF. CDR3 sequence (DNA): TGTGCCAGCAGTGGGCTGGCCAATTCACCCCTCCACTTT.